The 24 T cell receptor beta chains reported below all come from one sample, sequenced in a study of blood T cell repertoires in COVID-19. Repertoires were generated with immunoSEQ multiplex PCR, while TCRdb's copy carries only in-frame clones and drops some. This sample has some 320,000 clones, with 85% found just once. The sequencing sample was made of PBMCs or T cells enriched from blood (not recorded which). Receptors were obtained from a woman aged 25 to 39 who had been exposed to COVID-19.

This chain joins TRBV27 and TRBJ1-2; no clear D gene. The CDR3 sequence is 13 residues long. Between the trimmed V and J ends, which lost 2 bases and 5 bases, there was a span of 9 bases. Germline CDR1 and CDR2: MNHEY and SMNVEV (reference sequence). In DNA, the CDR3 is TGTGCCAGCAGTTTACGAGGGCTGTATGGCTACACCTTC. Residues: CASSLRGLYGYTF.

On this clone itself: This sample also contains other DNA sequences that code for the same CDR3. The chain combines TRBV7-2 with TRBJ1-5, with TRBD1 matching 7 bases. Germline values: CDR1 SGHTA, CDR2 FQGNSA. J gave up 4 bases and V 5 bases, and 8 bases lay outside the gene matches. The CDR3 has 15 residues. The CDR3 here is CASSLEGQPNQPQHF. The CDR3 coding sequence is TGTGCCAGCAGCCTGGAGGGACAGCCTAATCAGCCCCAGCATTTT. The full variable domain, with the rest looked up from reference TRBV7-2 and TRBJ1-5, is GAGVSQSPSNKVTEKGKDVELRCDPISGHTALYWYRQSLGQGLEFLIYFQGNSAPDKSGLPSDRFSAERTGGSVSTLTIQRTQQEDSAVYLCASSLEGQPNQPQHFGDGTRLSIL.

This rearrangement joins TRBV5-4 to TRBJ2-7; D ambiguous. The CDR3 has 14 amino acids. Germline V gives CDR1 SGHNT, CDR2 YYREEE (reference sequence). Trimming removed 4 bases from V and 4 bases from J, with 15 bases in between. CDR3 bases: TGTGCCAGCAGCCAGGCAGATTCAGGTTACGAGCAGTACTTC. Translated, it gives CASSQADSGYEQYF.

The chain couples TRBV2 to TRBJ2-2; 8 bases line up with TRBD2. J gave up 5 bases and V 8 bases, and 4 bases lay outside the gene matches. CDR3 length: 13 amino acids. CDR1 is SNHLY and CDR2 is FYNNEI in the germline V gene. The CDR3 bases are TGTGCCAGCCGGGGGGGCAGGACCGGGGAGCTGTTTTTT. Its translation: CASRGGRTGELFF.

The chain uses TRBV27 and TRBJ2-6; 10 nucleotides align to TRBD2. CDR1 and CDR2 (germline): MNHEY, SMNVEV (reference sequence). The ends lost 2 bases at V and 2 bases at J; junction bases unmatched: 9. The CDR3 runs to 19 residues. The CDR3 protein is CASSLRVASGGTGANVLTF. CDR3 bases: TGTGCCAGCAGTTTAAGGGTCGCTAGCGGGGGCACTGGGGCCAACGTCCTGACTTTC. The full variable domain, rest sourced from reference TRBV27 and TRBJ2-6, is EAQVTQNPRYLITVTGKKLTVTCSQNMNHEYMSWYRQDPGLGLRQIYYSMNVEVTDKGDVPEGYKVSRKEKRNFPLILESPSPNQTSLYFCASSLRVASGGTGANVLTFGAGSRLTVL.

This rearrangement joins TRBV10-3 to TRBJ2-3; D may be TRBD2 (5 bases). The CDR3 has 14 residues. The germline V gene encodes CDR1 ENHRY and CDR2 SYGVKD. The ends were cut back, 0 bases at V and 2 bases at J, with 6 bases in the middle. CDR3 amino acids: CAISESDFTDTQYF. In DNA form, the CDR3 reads TGTGCCATCAGTGAGTCGGACTTCACAGATACGCAGTATTTT.

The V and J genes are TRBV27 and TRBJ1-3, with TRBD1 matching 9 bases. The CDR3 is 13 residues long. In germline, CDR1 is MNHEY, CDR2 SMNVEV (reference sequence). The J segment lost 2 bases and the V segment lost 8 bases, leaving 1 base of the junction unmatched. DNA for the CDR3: TGTGCCAGCTGGACAGGGGCTGGAAACACCATATATTTT. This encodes CASWTGAGNTIYF.

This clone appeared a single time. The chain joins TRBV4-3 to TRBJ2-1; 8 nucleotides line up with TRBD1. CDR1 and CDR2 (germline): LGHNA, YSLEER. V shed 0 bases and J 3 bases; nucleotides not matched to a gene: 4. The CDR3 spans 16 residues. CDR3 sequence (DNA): TGCGCCAGCAGCCAAGATGCAGGGGGCCTCTACAATGAGCAGTTCTTC. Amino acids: CASSQDAGGLYNEQFF.

The CDR3 here is CASSSAGTGSSPLHF. The CDR3 DNA sequence: TGTGCCAGCAGCTCGGCCGGGACAGGGTCGTCACCCCTCCACTTT. The chain links TRBV11-1 to TRBJ1-6, with 9 positions matching TRBD1. Germline-derived CDR1 and CDR2 are SGHAT and FQDESV (reference sequence). With V trimmed by 4 bases and J by 10 bases, 8 bases remained unmatched. The length of the CDR3 is 15 residues.

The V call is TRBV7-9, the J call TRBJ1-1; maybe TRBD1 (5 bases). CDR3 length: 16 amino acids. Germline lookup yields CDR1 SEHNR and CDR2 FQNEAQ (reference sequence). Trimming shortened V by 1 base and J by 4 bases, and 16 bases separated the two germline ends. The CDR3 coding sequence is TGTGCCAGCAGCTTAGAGTTCGTGGGCGGGGGCACTGAAGCTTTCTTT. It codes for CASSLEFVGGGTEAFF.

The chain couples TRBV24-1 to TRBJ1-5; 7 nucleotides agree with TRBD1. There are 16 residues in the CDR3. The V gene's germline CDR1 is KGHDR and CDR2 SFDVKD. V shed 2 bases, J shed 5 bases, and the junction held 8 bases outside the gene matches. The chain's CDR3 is CATSDSDRDRDQPQHF. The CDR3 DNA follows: TGTGCCACCAGTGATTCAGACAGGGATCGAGATCAGCCCCAGCATTTT.

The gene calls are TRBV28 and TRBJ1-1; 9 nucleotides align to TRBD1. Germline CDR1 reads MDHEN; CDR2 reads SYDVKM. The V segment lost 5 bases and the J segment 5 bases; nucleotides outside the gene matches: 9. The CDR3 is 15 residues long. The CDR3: CASSPYRGLGTEAFF. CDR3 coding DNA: TGTGCCAGCAGTCCGTACAGGGGGCTAGGGACTGAAGCTTTCTTT.

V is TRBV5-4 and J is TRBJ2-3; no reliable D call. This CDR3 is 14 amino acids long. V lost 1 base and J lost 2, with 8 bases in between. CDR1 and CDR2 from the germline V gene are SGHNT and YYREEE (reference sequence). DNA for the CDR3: TGTGCCAGCAGCTTGACGCCAGTCACAGATACGCAGTATTTT. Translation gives CASSLTPVTDTQYF.

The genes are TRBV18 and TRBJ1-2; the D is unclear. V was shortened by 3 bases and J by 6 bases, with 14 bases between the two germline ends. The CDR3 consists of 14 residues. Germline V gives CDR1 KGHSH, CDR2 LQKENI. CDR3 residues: CASSPSWGEDGYTF. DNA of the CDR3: TGTGCCAGCTCACCTTCGTGGGGAGAGGATGGCTACACCTTC. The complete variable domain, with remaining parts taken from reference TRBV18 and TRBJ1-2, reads NAGVMQNPRHLVRRRGQEARLRCSPMKGHSHVYWYRQLPEEGLKFMVYLQKENIIDESGMPKERFSAEFPKEGPSILRIQQVVRGDSAAYFCASSPSWGEDGYTFGSGTRLTVV.

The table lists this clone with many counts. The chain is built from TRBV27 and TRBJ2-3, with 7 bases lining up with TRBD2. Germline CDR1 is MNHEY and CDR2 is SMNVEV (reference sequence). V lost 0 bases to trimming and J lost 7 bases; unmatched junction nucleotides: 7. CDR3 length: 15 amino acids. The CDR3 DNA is TGTGCCAGCAGTTTATCGATACTAGCGCCCCATACGCAGTATTTT. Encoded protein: CASSLSILAPHTQYF.

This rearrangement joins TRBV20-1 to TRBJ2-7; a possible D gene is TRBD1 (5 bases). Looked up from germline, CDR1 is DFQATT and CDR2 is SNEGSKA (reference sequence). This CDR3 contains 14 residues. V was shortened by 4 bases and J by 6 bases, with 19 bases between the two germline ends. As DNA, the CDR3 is TGCAGTGCTACTGAAGGGGCCCCCTGGAGCGAGCAGTACTTC. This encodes CSATEGAPWSEQYF.

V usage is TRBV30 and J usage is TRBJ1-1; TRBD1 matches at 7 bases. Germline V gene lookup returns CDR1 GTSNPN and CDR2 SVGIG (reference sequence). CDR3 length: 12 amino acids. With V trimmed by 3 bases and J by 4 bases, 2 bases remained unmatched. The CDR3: CAWRYRGTEAFF. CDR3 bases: TGTGCCTGGAGATACAGGGGCACTGAAGCTTTCTTT.

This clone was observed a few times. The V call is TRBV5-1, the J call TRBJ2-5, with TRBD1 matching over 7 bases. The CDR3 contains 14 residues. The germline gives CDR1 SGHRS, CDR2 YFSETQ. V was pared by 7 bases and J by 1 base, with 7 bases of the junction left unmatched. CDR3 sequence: CASSQGGRQETQYF. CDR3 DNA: TGCGCCAGCTCCCAAGGGGGCCGCCAAGAGACCCAGTACTTC.

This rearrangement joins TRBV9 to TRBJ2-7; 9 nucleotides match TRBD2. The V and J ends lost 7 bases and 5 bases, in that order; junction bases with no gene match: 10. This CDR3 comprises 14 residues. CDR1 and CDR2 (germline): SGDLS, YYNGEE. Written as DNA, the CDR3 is TGTGCCAGCGCCCCTCCGGGACTAGCCCACGAGCAGTACTTC. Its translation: CASAPPGLAHEQYF.

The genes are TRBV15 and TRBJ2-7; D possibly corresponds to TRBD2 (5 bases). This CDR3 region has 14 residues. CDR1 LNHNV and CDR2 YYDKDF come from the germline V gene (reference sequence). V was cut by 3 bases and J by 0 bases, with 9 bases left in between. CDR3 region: CATSRTTSSYEQYF. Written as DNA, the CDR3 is TGTGCCACCAGCAGGACTACTAGCTCCTACGAGCAGTACTTC.

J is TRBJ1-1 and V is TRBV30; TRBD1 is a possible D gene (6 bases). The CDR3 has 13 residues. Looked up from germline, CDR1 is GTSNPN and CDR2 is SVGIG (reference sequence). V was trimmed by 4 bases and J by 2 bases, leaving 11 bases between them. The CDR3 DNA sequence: TGTGCCTGGAAAGGCAGGGGAAACACTGAAGCTTTCTTT. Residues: CAWKGRGNTEAFF. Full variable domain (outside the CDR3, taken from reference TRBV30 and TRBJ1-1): SQTIHQWPATLVQPVGSPLSLECTVEGTSNPNLYWYRQAAGRGLQLLFYSVGIGQISSEVPQNLSASRPQDRQFILSSKKLLLSDSGFYLCAWKGRGNTEAFFGQGTRLTVV.

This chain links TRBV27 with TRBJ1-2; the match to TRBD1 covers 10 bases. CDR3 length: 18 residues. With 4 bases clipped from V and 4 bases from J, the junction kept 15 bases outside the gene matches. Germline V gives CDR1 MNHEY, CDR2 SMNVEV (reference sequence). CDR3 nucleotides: TGTGCCAGCAGTTACTTAACGGGACAGGGGCCTATACCCTATGGCTACACCTTC. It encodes CASSYLTGQGPIPYGYTF.

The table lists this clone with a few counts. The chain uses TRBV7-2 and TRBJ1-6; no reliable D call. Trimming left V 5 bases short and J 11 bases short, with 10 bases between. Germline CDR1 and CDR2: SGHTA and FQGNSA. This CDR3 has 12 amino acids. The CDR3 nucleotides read TGTGCCAGCAGCCGAACATTGACACCCCTCCACTTT. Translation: CASSRTLTPLHF. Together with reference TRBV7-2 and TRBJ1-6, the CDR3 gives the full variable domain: GAGVSQSPSNKVTEKGKDVELRCDPISGHTALYWYRQSLGQGLEFLIYFQGNSAPDKSGLPSDRFSAERTGGSVSTLTIQRTQQEDSAVYLCASSRTLTPLHFGNGTRLTVT.

CDR3 bases: TGTGCCACCAGTGCGAATAGCGGCTCCTACGAGCAGTACTTC. This encodes CATSANSGSYEQYF. The chain carries TRBV24-1 and TRBJ2-7; D perhaps matches TRBD2 (6 bases). Germline V gene data show CDR1 as KGHDR and CDR2 as SFDVKD. Between the trimmed V and J ends, which lost 5 bases and 0 bases, there was a span of 10 bases. This CDR3 spans 14 amino acids.